The 2 T cell receptor beta chains in this list originate from one sample, sequenced in a study of blood T cell repertoires in COVID-19. Sequencing used immunoSEQ multiplex PCR; TCRdb keeps in-frame clones, though not all of them. The sample lists roughly 160,000 clones, about 85% occurring once. Sequencing input: peripheral blood. These receptors originate from a man between 40 and 49 years old with acute or convalescent COVID-19.

A single count supports this clone. The V call is TRBV9, the J call TRBJ2-2; 10 bases agree with TRBD1. The CDR3 has 16 residues. Germline CDR1 SGDLS, CDR2 YYNGEE. Trimming took 3 bases from V and 5 from J; bases not matched to a gene: 7. This chain's CDR3 is CASSAPGDRGTGELFF. The CDR3 DNA is TGTGCCAGCAGCGCCCCTGGGGACAGGGGAACCGGGGAGCTGTTTTTT.

The J gene is TRBJ1-1, the V gene TRBV6-5; perhaps TRBD1 as D (5 bases). The germline V and J ends were trimmed by 6 bases and 1 base, with 12 bases remaining between them. The CDR3 sequence is 14 residues long. The germline gives CDR1 MNHEY, CDR2 SVGAGI. The CDR3 bases are TGTGCCAGCAGCCCCCAGGGAGGGAACACTGAAGCTTTCTTT. Translated, it gives CASSPQGGNTEAFF.